This T cell receptor (beta chain) stems from a study of beta chain features in type 1 diabetes. Study-level information: Sorted cells from all samples, numbering fewer than 120,000,000, were examined.

V lost 4 bases to trimming and J lost 5 bases, with 11 bases between them. The CDR3 covers 13 residues. Germline lookup yields CDR1 SNHLY and CDR2 FYNNEI. General observations from the study: Overrepresentation of cells with high TCR expression could result from cDNA sequencing. Researchers report that Type 1 diabetes patients had moderately but significantly shorter TCRB CDR3s across all four CD4+ subsets.

On this clone: Its antigen is unidentified.

cDNA synthesis used the whole RNA isolate, giving expressed TCRB sequences. An average of about 3.57 million reads was obtained for naive, central memory and regulatory T cell samples. The repertoire was sequenced with immunoSEQ multiplex PCR; TCRdb's copy has only in-frame clones and lacks some. The sample consists of nearly 700,000 clones, around 15% of them appearing once. Sorting produced populations that all topped 95% purity. This chain uses TRBV2 with TRBJ2-5; D gene uncertain. This sequence was found in a man in his late teens or twenties with type 1 diabetes. Sequencing was performed on naive CD4+ T cells from blood. The CDR3 loop reads CASSAIARETQYF. DNA for the CDR3: TGTGCCAGCAGTGCCATAGCTCGCGAGACCCAGTACTTC.